The 27 T cell receptor beta chains presented below share a single source sample, sequenced in a study of T cell changes during pregnancy in multiple sclerosis. Assay: immunoSEQ multiplex PCR; the TCRdb copy retains only in-frame clones and omits some. The table lists just under 85,000 clones, roughly 90% of them singletons. This specimen was peripheral blood, taken in the first trimester of pregnancy. The receptors were gathered from a female donor with multiple sclerosis, enrolled in a pregnancy study.

The chain links TRBV4-2 to TRBJ2-3, with a weak D call TRBD2 (6 bases). The CDR3 is made up of 18 amino acids. V lost 0 bases, J lost 5 bases, and 21 bases lay in between. CDR1 and CDR2 (germline): LGHNA, YNFKEQ. CDR3 in amino acids: CASSQELGGSRRLDTQYF. CDR3 nucleotide sequence: TGTGCCAGCAGCCAAGAACTTGGGGGGAGCAGGAGGTTAGATACGCAGTATTTT.

The chain links TRBV7-6 to TRBJ2-2, with unresolved D. Germline V gene data show CDR1 as SGHVS and CDR2 as FNYEAQ. V lost 2 bases and J 1 base, leaving 14 bases between the germline ends. The length of the CDR3 is 17 residues. CDR3: CASSLSLRAKNTGELFF. CDR3 sequence (DNA): TGTGCCAGCAGCTTATCCCTGAGAGCCAAGAACACCGGGGAGCTGTTTTTT.

V gene TRBV28 combines with J gene TRBJ2-5; no reliable D call. The V end lost 4 bases, the J end lost 5 bases, and 14 bases lay between the germline ends. The CDR3 is 14 residues long. CDR1 and CDR2 from the germline V gene are MDHEN and SYDVKM. CDR3 sequence (DNA): TGTGCCAGCAGTTATAGAGGAAGGTGGGAGACCCAGTACTTC. As protein: CASSYRGRWETQYF.

The chain employs TRBV28 and TRBJ2-3; 9 nucleotides agree with TRBD2. V lost 6 bases, J lost 2 bases, and 3 bases stayed unmatched. The CDR3 sequence is 14 residues long. Germline loops: CDR1 MDHEN, CDR2 SYDVKM. The CDR3 DNA follows: TGTGCCAGCAGGGCGGGAGGGCCCACAGATACGCAGTATTTT. It encodes CASRAGGPTDTQYF.

The chain employs TRBV4-1 and TRBJ2-3; D is perhaps TRBD1 (6 bases). The germline V gene encodes CDR1 MGHRA and CDR2 YSYEKL. CDR3 length equals 17 residues. V lost 0 bases and J 3 bases, leaving 16 bases between the germline ends. CDR3 sequence (DNA): TGCGCCAGCAGCCAAGATAGATGGCAGGGGAGAACAGATACGCAGTATTTT. As protein: CASSQDRWQGRTDTQYF.

The chain links TRBV5-6 to TRBJ1-6; D is uncertain. CDR1 is SGHDT, CDR2 YYEEEE, per germline. The CDR3 has 15 amino acids. V was shortened by 4 bases and J by 15 bases, with 23 bases between the two germline ends. For the CDR3, the DNA is TGTGCCAGCAGCGCAGACACTAGGGCCTGGGCTCACCTCCACTTT. It codes for CASSADTRAWAHLHF.

The chain joins TRBV6-1 to TRBJ1-2; TRBD1 aligns across 11 bases. This CDR3 region has 15 residues. Trimming cost V 6 bases and J 2 bases; bases outside gene matches: 5. Germline CDR1 and CDR2: MNHNS and SASEGT. CDR3 region: CASRGQGAGNYGYTF. As DNA, the CDR3 is TGTGCCAGCAGAGGACAGGGGGCCGGGAACTATGGCTACACCTTC.

The rearrangement joins TRBV18 to TRBJ1-3, with a weak D call TRBD1 (5 bases). The V end lost 3 bases, the J end lost 4 bases, and 19 bases lay between the germline ends. The CDR3 is 17 amino acids. CDR1 is KGHSH, CDR2 LQKENI, per germline. CDR3 residues: CASSPSPFSGGGNTIYF. The CDR3 DNA reads TGTGCCAGCTCACCTTCACCGTTCTCGGGGGGAGGAAACACCATATATTTT.

This chain links TRBV9 with TRBJ2-5, with 7 bases matching TRBD1. Losses at the gene ends were 0 bases for V and 7 bases for J; bases not matched to a gene: 9. This CDR3 is built from 15 residues. Per the germline V gene, CDR1 is SGDLS and CDR2 is YYNGEE. CDR3 nucleotide sequence: TGTGCCAGCAGCGTAGGGGGGCGACAGGGAAGGACCCAGTACTTC. Translated, it gives CASSVGGRQGRTQYF.

The table lists this clone with a few counts. The rearrangement joins TRBV15 to TRBJ2-7; 8 nucleotides line up with TRBD2. V was clipped by 0 bases and J by 2 bases; unmatched bases: 0. Germline values: CDR1 LNHNV, CDR2 YYDKDF (reference sequence). The CDR3 runs 14 residues. The CDR3 bases are TGTGCCACCAGCAGAGAACTAGCGGCCTACGAGCAGTACTTC. Translation gives CATSRELAAYEQYF.

The V gene is TRBV9, the J gene TRBJ2-1; no firm D call. The germline gives CDR1 SGDLS, CDR2 YYNGEE. CDR3 length: 14 residues. Deletions cut 0 bases from V and 10 bases from J, with 14 bases between. In nucleotides, the CDR3 is TGTGCCAGCAGCGTAGCTACTTTCTTAGCAGAGCAGTTCTTC. Residues: CASSVATFLAEQFF.

J is TRBJ1-2 and V is TRBV5-1; 11 bases align to TRBD1. The J segment lost 3 bases and the V segment lost 4 bases, leaving 8 bases of the junction unmatched. This CDR3 is built from 16 residues. Per the germline V gene, CDR1 is SGHRS and CDR2 is YFSETQ. The CDR3 DNA reads as TGCGCCAGCAGCATGAGGACAGGGGGCATCGACTATGGCTACACCTTC. Residues: CASSMRTGGIDYGYTF.

V is TRBV5-6 and J is TRBJ1-6; perhaps TRBD1 as D (6 bases). CDR3 size: 16 residues. Germline lookup yields CDR1 SGHDT and CDR2 YYEEEE. Trimming cost V 1 base and J 0 bases, with 8 bases left between them. CDR3 loop: CASSLRGISYNSPLHF. In nucleotides, the CDR3 is TGTGCCAGCAGCTTGAGGGGGATCTCCTATAATTCACCCCTCCACTTT.

The CDR3 protein is CASSLSATGTSVAYEQYF. The CDR3 region has the DNA TGTGCCAGCAGTCTTTCCGCTACCGGGACTAGCGTGGCCTACGAGCAGTACTTC. The chain combines TRBV27 with TRBJ2-7; 10 bases agree with TRBD2. This CDR3 spans 18 amino acids. V gave up 5 bases and J gave up 2 bases; unmatched junction bases: 15. The germline CDR1 and CDR2 sequences are MNHEY and SMNVEV (reference sequence).

Notes on this clone: The same CDR3 also results from other DNA sequences found in this sample. This chain links TRBV6-1 with TRBJ1-6, with D perhaps TRBD1 (5 bases). V was trimmed by 1 base and J by 10 bases, leaving 11 bases between them. The CDR3 has 14 amino acids. Germline V gene data show CDR1 as MNHNS and CDR2 as SASEGT. Written as DNA, the CDR3 is TGTGCCAGCAGTGAAGGCAGGGCAGGGTCACCCCTCCACTTT. Translating gives CASSEGRAGSPLHF.

The chain carries TRBV10-3 and TRBJ2-1; 10 bases match TRBD1. V lost 10 bases, J lost 8 bases, and 5 bases stayed unmatched. This CDR3 is built from 12 residues. CDR1 and CDR2 from the germline V gene are ENHRY and SYGVKD. The CDR3 nucleotides are TGTGCCACCCGACAGGGGGCGGATGAGCAGTTCTTC. Protein sequence: CATRQGADEQFF.

The chain is built from TRBV19 and TRBJ2-5, with 12 bases that match TRBD1. V lost 5 bases, J lost 4 bases, and 11 bases stayed unmatched. The CDR3 is 17 amino acids. CDR1 LNHDA and CDR2 SQIVND come from the germline V gene (reference sequence). CDR3 residues: CASSEGQGAVGLETQYF. In DNA, the CDR3 is TGTGCCAGTAGTGAGGGACAGGGGGCAGTGGGGTTAGAGACCCAGTACTTC.

This clone was observed a few times. The V and J genes are TRBV15 and TRBJ1-5; D unresolved. The CDR3 covers 15 residues. Trimming took off 0 bases at V and 7 bases at J, with 13 bases between the two ends. In germline, CDR1 is LNHNV, CDR2 YYDKDF (reference sequence). CDR3 bases: TGTGCCACCAGCAGAGATCCTGTCGTCCTCCAGCCCCAGCATTTT. This sequence encodes CATSRDPVVLQPQHF.

The V and J genes are TRBV5-1 and TRBJ2-7, with TRBD2 matching 9 bases. This CDR3 comprises 14 residues. J gave up 4 bases and V 2 bases, and 4 bases lay outside the gene matches. Germline loops: CDR1 SGHRS, CDR2 YFSETQ. CDR3 bases: TGCGCCAGCAGCTTTAGCGGGAGTAATTACGAGCAGTACTTC. As protein: CASSFSGSNYEQYF.

The chain carries TRBV19 and TRBJ2-1; unclear D gene. This CDR3 has 14 amino acids. The V end was cut by 3 bases, the J end by 9 bases, with 15 bases between. Germline V lookup: CDR1 LNHDA, CDR2 SQIVND (reference sequence). CDR3 bases: TGTGCCAGTAGTATCGGTCTCATAAACGGTGAGCAGTTCTTC. Residues: CASSIGLINGEQFF.

The chain uses TRBV4-1 and TRBJ1-1; no clear D gene. The V gene lost 2 bases and the J gene lost 0 bases, with 7 bases spanning the gap. The CDR3 runs 14 residues. CDR1 and CDR2 (germline): MGHRA, YSYEKL. The DNA of the CDR3 is TGCGCCAGCAGCCAACATCTAGTGAACACTGAAGCTTTCTTT. Translating gives CASSQHLVNTEAFF.

V is TRBV11-3 and J is TRBJ1-1; D not certain. Germline CDR1 is SGHNT and CDR2 is YENEEA. This CDR3 is built from 13 residues. Trimming removed 5 bases from V and 10 bases from J, with 17 bases in between. CDR3 nucleotide sequence: TGTGCCAGCAGCCCCGAACCCCCAGGTGTAGCTTTCTTT. Its translation: CASSPEPPGVAFF.

The chain recombines TRBV5-4 with TRBJ2-1, with 11 bases fitting TRBD2. The CDR3 has 17 amino acids. Germline loops: CDR1 SGHNT, CDR2 YYREEE (reference sequence). With 9 bases clipped from V and 4 bases from J, the junction kept 15 bases outside the gene matches. The CDR3 spells CATPTVPGTSGYNEQFF. The CDR3 nucleotides are TGTGCCACCCCGACCGTCCCCGGGACTAGCGGATACAATGAGCAGTTCTTC.

The chain recombines TRBV19 with TRBJ1-1; 10 bases are a match to TRBD1. Germline lookup yields CDR1 LNHDA and CDR2 SQIVND (reference sequence). The CDR3 loop spans 13 amino acids. V was pared by 6 bases and J by 8 bases, with 6 bases of the junction left unmatched. CDR3 residues: CASSPGTGEEAFF. For the CDR3, the DNA is TGTGCCAGTAGCCCAGGGACAGGGGAGGAAGCTTTCTTT.

V is TRBV4-3 and J is TRBJ2-1; D unresolved. CDR1 is LGHNA and CDR2 is YSLEER in the germline V gene. This CDR3 comprises 13 residues. Trimming shortened V by 0 bases and J by 10 bases, and 10 bases separated the two germline ends. The CDR3 here is CASSQDRSLEQFF. Written as DNA, the CDR3 is TGCGCCAGCAGCCAAGATCGGTCCCTAGAGCAGTTCTTC.

The rearrangement uses TRBV15 and TRBJ2-2; D call uncertain. The V gene lost 0 bases and the J gene lost 5 bases, with 10 bases spanning the gap. Germline V CDR1 and CDR2: LNHNV, YYDKDF (reference sequence). This CDR3 comprises 15 residues. Here the CDR3 reads CATSRDLQATGELFF. The CDR3, as DNA: TGTGCCACCAGCAGAGATCTTCAGGCGACCGGGGAGCTGTTTTTT. The full variable domain, rest sourced from reference TRBV15 and TRBJ2-2, is DAMVIQNPRYQVTQFGKPVTLSCSQTLNHNVMYWYQQKSSQAPKLLFHYYDKDFNNEADTPDNFQSRRPNTSFCFLDIRSPGLGDTAMYLCATSRDLQATGELFFGEGSRLTVL.

The chain is built from TRBV19 and TRBJ2-5; D is undetermined. The ends were cut back, 3 bases at V and 1 base at J, with 3 bases in the middle. Germline-derived CDR1 and CDR2 are LNHDA and SQIVND (reference sequence). CDR3 length: 12 residues. The CDR3 here is CASSISQETQYF. The CDR3 DNA sequence: TGTGCCAGTAGTATCAGCCAAGAGACCCAGTACTTC.